The entry below gives a single T cell receptor (beta chain) sequence along with its context. This sample is part of a study of CD8 T cells in Susac syndrome. CDR3 length: 13 amino acids. CDR1 is LNHDA and CDR2 is SQIVND in the germline V gene (reference sequence). V was shortened by 3 bases and J by 5 bases, with 11 bases between the two germline ends. Random-hexamer reverse transcription was applied to roughly 0.5 to 1 ug RNA. TCRdb used MiXCR to reprocess the immunoSEQ multiplex PCR reads, holding one entry per CDR3 protein. The table records some 300,000 distinct CDR3 sequences, roughly 90% of them present only once.

The sequenced material came from CD8+ T cells from PBMCs. V usage is TRBV19 and J usage is TRBJ2-7, with a tentative D call TRBD2 (6 bases). This clonotype originated in a human donor with multiple sclerosis. CDR3 residues: CASSMSGVNEQYF. CDR3 nucleotide sequence: TGTGCCAGTAGTATGTCGGGGGTAAACGAGCAGTACTTC.